This passage covers 7 T cell receptor beta chains from one sample sequenced in a study of blood T cell repertoires in COVID-19. Libraries were prepared by immunoSEQ multiplex PCR; TCRdb keeps only in-frame clonotypes and omits some of them. The table includes 400,000 or so clones, 75% to 90% detected once. Sample: PBMCs or T cells enriched from blood (not recorded which). These receptors were obtained from a man aged 30 to 45 who had recovered from COVID-19.

The rearrangement links TRBV19 to TRBJ1-5; the D gene is possibly TRBD1 (6 bases). Trimming removed 7 bases from V and 1 base from J, with 20 bases in between. Per germline, CDR1 LNHDA and CDR2 SQIVND (reference sequence). The CDR3 has 17 amino acids. In DNA form, the CDR3 reads TGTGCCAGTACTAGAGGGGGAGGGGAACGGAGCAATCAGCCCCAGCATTTT. It specifies CASTRGGGERSNQPQHF.

The chain joins TRBV3-1 (or the pseudogene TRBV3-2) to TRBJ2-1; TRBD1 matches 11 bases. The CDR3 is 16 amino acids. J was trimmed by 8 bases and V by 0 bases; bases with no gene match: 6. In germline, CDR1 is LGHDT, CDR2 YNNKEL (reference sequence). The CDR3 DNA reads as TGTGCCAGCAGCCAAGAGATGGGACAGGGGGGGGATGAGCAGTTCTTC. This sequence encodes CASSQEMGQGGDEQFF.

This clone was seen more than once but under ten times. This CDR3 is also generated by other DNA sequences in the sample. V usage is TRBV19 and J usage is TRBJ1-1; no reliable D call. Germline CDR1 LNHDA, CDR2 SQIVND (reference sequence). This CDR3 is built from 13 residues. The V end lost 6 bases, the J end lost 0 bases, and 8 bases lay between the germline ends. The DNA for the CDR3 is TGTGCCAGTAGCCAACAGATGAACACTGAAGCTTTCTTT. Encoded protein: CASSQQMNTEAFF.

This sequence joins TRBV3-1 (or the pseudogene TRBV3-2) and TRBJ2-7; D is unclear. V gave up 4 bases and J gave up 7 bases, with 11 bases separating them. The CDR3 runs 12 residues. Germline CDR1 and CDR2: LGHDT and YNNKEL (reference sequence). CDR3 in amino acids: CASSRSQGEQYF. The CDR3 DNA is TGTGCCAGCAGCCGTAGCCAAGGAGAGCAGTACTTC.

The rearrangement links TRBV2 to TRBJ2-7, with 9 bases lining up with TRBD2. The CDR3 totals 14 residues. V dropped 4 bases and J dropped 6; count of bases not matched to a gene: 7. In germline, CDR1 is SNHLY, CDR2 FYNNEI. The CDR3 bases are TGTGCCAGCAGTGGGAGCGGGAGGTTGATCGAGCAGTACTTC. Its protein product is CASSGSGRLIEQYF. The full variable domain, completed using reference TRBV2 and TRBJ2-7, is EPEVTQTPSHQVTQMGQEVILRCVPISNHLYFYWYRQILGQKVEFLVSFYNNEISEKSEIFDDQFSVERPDGSNFTLKIRSTKLEDSAMYFCASSGSGRLIEQYFGPGTRLTVT.

V usage is TRBV6-5 and J usage is TRBJ1-4; 10 nucleotides align to TRBD1. V shed 10 bases, J shed 7 bases, and the junction held 9 bases outside the gene matches. This CDR3 is built from 14 residues. Germline CDR1 reads MNHEY; CDR2 reads SVGAGI. Here the CDR3 reads CATFRDRGFEKLFF. The CDR3 DNA is TGTGCCACCTTCCGGGACAGGGGATTTGAAAAACTGTTTTTT.

The J gene is TRBJ1-2, the V gene TRBV10-2; a possible D gene is TRBD1 (6 bases). Germline assignment: CDR1 WSHSY and CDR2 SAAADI. Trimming cost V 7 bases and J 4 bases, with 13 bases left between them. The CDR3 loop spans 13 amino acids. Here the CDR3 reads CASTSGTRYGYTF. The CDR3 DNA is TGCGCCAGCACGTCCGGGACACGCTATGGCTACACCTTC.